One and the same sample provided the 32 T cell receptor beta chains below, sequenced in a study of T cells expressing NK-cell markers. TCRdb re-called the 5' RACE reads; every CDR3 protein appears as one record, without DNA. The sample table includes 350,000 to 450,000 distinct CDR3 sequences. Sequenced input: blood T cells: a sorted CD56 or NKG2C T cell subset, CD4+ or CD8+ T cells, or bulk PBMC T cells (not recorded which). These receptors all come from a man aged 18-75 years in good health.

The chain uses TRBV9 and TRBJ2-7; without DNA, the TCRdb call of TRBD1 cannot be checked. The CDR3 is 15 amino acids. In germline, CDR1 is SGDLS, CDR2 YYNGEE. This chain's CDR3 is CASSPGQFGSYEQYF.

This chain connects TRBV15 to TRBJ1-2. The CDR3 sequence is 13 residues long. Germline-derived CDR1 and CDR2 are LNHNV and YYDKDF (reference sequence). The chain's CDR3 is CATSSGLSGGYTF.

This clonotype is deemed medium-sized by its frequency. This CDR3 reads CASSLVHKGLAFSTDTQYF. The rearrangement joins TRBV14 to TRBJ2-3; the TCRdb D gene call, TRBD2, has no DNA to confirm it. Germline V lookup: CDR1 SGHDN, CDR2 FVKESK. This CDR3 is 19 amino acids long.

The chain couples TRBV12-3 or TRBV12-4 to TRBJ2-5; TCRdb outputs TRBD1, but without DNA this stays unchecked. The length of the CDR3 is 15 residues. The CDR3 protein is CASSPRGTTKETQYF.

The CDR3: CASSVADGSGNTIYF. This chain links TRBV9 with TRBJ1-3. This CDR3 is 15 amino acids long. From germline, CDR1 is SGDLS and CDR2 YYNGEE.

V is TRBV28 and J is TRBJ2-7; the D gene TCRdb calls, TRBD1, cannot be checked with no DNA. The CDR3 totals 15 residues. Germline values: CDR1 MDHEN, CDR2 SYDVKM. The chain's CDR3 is CASRSTGTGGLEQYF.

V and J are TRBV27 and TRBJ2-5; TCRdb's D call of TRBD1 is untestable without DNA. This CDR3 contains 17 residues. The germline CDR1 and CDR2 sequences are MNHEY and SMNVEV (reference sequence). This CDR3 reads CASSPRRDSGFEETQYF.

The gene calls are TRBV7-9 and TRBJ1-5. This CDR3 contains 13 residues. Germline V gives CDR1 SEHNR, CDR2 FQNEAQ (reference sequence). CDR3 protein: CASSLLDNQPQHF.

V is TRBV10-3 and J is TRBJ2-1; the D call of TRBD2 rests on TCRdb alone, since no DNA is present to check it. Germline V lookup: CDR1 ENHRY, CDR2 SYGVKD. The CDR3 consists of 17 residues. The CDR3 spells CAISGTISGGGYNEQFF.

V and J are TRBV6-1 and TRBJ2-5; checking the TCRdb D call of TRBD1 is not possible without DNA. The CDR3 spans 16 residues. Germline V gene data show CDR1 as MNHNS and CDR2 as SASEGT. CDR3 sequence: CASSLKPTGTAETQYF.

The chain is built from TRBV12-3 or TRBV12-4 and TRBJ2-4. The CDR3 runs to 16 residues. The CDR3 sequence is CASSFLAGLAKNIQYF.

The CDR3 region is CASSETGFMDTEAFF. The gene calls are TRBV6-1 and TRBJ1-1; TCRdb proposes TRBD1, but this gene call is untestable without DNA. Germline V lookup: CDR1 MNHNS, CDR2 SASEGT. This CDR3 has 15 residues.

CDR3 protein: CASSYPIGGGTKNIQYF. The V and J genes are TRBV5-5 and TRBJ2-4; the TCRdb call, TRBD1, lacks DNA for checking. The V gene's germline CDR1 is SGHKS and CDR2 YYEKEE (reference sequence). The CDR3 sequence is 17 residues long.

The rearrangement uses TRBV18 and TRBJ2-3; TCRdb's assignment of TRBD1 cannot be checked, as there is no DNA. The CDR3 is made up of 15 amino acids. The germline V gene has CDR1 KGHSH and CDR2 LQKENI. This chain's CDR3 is CASSPPTGGRDTQYF. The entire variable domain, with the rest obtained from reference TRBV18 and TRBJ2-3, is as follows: NAGVMQNPRHLVRRRGQEARLRCSPMKGHSHVYWYRQLPEEGLKFMVYLQKENIIDESGMPKERFSAEFPKEGPSILRIQQVVRGDSAAYFCASSPPTGGRDTQYFGPGTRLTVL.

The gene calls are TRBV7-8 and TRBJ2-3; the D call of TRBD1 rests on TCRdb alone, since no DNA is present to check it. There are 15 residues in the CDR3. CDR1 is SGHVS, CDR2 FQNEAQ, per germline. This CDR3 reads CASSFRDRGTDTQYF. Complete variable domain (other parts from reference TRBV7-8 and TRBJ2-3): GAGVSQSPRYKVAKRGQDVALRCDPISGHVSLFWYQQALGQGPEFLTYFQNEAQLDKSGLPSDRFFAERPEGSVSTLKIQRTQQEDSAVYLCASSFRDRGTDTQYFGPGTRLTVL.

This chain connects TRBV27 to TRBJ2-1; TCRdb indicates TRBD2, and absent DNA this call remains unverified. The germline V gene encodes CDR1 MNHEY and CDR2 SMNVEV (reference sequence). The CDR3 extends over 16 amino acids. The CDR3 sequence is CASSLRWELSYNEQFF.

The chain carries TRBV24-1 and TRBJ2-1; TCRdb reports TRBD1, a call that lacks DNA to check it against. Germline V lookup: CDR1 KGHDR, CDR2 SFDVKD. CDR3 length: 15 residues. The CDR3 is CATSDPLTPTNEQFF.

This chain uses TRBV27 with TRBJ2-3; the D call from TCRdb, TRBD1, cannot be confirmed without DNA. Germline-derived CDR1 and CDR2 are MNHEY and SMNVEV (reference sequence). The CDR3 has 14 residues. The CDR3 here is CASSLQGEKDTQYF.

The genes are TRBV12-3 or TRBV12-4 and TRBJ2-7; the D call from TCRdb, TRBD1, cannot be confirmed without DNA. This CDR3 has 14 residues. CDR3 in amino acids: CASSPPGQGPRQYF.

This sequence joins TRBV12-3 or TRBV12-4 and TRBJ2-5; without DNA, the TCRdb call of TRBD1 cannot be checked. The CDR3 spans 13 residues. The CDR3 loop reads CASSKGQPETQYF.

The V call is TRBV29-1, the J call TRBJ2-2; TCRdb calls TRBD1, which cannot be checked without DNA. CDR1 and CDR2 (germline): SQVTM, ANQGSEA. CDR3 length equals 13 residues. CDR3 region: CSVHSGPKMELFF.

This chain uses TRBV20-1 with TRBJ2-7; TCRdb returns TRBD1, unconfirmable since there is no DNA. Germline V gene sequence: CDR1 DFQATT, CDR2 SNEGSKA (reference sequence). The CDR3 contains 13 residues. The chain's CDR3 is CSARTGGNYEQYF.

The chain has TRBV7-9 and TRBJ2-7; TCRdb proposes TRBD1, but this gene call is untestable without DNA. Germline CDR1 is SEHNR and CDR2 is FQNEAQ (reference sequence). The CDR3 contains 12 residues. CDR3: CASGDISYEQYF.

The CDR3 spells CASSLVRVVSSYNEQFF. This sequence joins TRBV7-6 and TRBJ2-1. There are 17 residues in the CDR3. Germline CDR1 SGHVS, CDR2 FNYEAQ.

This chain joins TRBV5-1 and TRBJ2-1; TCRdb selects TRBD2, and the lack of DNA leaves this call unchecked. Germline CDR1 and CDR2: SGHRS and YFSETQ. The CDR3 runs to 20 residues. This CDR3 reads CASTIDGTSGGLSSYNEQFF.

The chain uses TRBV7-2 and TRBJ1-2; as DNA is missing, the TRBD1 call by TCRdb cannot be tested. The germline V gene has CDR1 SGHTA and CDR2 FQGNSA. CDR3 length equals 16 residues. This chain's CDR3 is CASSGRDSRASDGYTF.

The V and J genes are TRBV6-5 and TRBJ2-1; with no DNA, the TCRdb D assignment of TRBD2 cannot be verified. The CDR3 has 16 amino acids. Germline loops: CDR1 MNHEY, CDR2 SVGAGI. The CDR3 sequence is CASSYFQASGGNEQFF.

This CDR3 is CSARRGGRHQETQYF. V and J are TRBV20-1 and TRBJ2-5; the TCRdb call, TRBD2, lacks DNA for checking. The CDR3 spans 15 residues. Germline V gene data show CDR1 as DFQATT and CDR2 as SNEGSKA (reference sequence).

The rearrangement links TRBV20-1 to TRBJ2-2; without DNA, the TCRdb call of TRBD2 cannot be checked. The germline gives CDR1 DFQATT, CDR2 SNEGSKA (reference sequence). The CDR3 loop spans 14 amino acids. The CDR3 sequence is CSANRGGSTGELFF.

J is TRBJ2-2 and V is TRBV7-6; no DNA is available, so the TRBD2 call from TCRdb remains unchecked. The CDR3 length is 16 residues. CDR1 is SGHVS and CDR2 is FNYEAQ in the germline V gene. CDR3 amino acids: CASSFSGGTINGELFF. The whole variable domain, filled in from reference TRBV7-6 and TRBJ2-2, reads GAGVSQSPRYKVTKRGQDVALRCDPISGHVSLYWYRQALGQGPEFLTYFNYEAQQDKSGLPNDRFSAERPEGSISTLTIQRTEQRDSAMYRCASSFSGGTINGELFFGEGSRLTVL.

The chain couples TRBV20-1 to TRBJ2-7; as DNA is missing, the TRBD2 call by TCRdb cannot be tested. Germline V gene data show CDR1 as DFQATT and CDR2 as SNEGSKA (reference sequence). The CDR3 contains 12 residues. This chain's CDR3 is CSARTQGREQYF.

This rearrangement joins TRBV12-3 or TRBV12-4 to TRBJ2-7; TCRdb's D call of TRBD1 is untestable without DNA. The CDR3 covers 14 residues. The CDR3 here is CASSLGGVTYEQYF.